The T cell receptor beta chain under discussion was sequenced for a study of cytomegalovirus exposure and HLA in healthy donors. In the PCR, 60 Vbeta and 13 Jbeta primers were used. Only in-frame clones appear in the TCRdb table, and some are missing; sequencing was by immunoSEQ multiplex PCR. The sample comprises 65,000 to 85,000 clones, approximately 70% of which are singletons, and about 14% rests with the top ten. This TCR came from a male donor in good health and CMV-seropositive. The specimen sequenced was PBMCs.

CDR3 DNA: TGTGCCAGCAGCTTAACTAGCGGGAACCCCGATACGCAGTATTTT. It yields the protein CASSLTSGNPDTQYF. V and J are TRBV7-2 and TRBJ2-3, with 10 bases identical to TRBD2. The germline gives CDR1 SGHTA, CDR2 FQGNSA. With 2 bases clipped from V and 6 bases from J, the junction kept 5 bases outside the gene matches. CDR3 length: 15 residues.